Sequencing of this TCR beta chain was carried out in a study of blood T cell repertoires in COVID-19. The wider study: The origin of the acute and convalescent COVID-19 samples was the United States, Italy and Spain. PBMCs, B-cell-depleted T cells, or T cells provided the cDNA or gDNA that made up the material.

Germline values: CDR1 MDHEN, CDR2 SYDVKM. Trimming cost V 1 base and J 4 bases, with 25 bases left between them. The CDR3 contains 19 residues. The authors' processing: Quantification of nucleated cells was approximated via reference gene primer amplification. TCRdb's table, derived via immunoSEQ multiplex PCR, lists solely in-frame clones and lacks some. V, J and clone size reflect that table, while D and trimming were determined from the DNA. Among over 300,000 clones listed, 83% were seen once. The rearrangement links TRBV28 to TRBJ1-1; D is perhaps TRBD1 (6 bases). The TCR originated in a woman aged 45-65 years with acute or convalescent COVID-19. The sequenced sample consisted of peripheral blood. CDR3 sequence (DNA): TGTGCCAGCAGTTTATCCTTCTTCGTGGACAGTGGGCCTATCACTGAAGCTTTCTTT. It translates to CASSLSFFVDSGPITEAFF.